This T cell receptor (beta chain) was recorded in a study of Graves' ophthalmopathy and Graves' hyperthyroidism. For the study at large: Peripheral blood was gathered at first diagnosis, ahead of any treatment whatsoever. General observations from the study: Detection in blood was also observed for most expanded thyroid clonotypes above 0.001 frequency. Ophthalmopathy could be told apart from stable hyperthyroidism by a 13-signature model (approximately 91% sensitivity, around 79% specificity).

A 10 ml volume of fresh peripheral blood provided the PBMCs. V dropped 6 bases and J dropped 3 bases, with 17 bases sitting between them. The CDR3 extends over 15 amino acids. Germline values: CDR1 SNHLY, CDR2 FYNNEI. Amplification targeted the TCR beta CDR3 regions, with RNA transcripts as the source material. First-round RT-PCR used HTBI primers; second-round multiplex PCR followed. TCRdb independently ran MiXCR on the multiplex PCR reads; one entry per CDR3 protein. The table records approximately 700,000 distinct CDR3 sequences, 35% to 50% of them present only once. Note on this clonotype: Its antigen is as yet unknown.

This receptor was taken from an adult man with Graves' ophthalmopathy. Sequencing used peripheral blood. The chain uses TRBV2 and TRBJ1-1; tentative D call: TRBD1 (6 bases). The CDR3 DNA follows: TGTGCCAGCAGGACTAGCGGGGGGGCCGACACTGAAGCTTTCTTT. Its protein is CASRTSGGADTEAFF.